The sequence of this T cell receptor (beta chain) was determined in a study of identical twins. Study-wide findings and caveats: Memory repertoires lacked the insertion deficit that abundant cord blood beta clonotypes showed.

TCRdb reanalysed the 5' RACE reads using MiXCR and keeps one entry per CDR3 protein. This table holds 240,000 or so distinct CDR3 sequences, 5.5% to 7% found once. This clonotype was counted a few times. Its target is unknown. Everyone who gave samples was a healthy Caucasian. The CDR3 spans 14 residues. V dropped 6 bases and J dropped 5 bases, with 13 bases sitting between them. Germline CDR1 is KGHSH and CDR2 is LQKENI. These data were likewise used in another study, on yellow fever vaccine responses in identical twins.

The sequence came from a woman in her late teens or twenties in good health. The chain combines TRBV18 with TRBJ1-4; no reliable D call. Sequenced material: memory (CD45RO+) T cells sorted from blood. The CDR3 DNA reads as TGTGCCAGCTCCTCGTCCGGGCTGAATGAAAAACTGTTTTTT. This encodes CASSSSGLNEKLFF. Full variable domain (remainder filled in from reference TRBV18 and TRBJ1-4): NAGVMQNPRHLVRRRGQEARLRCSPMKGHSHVYWYRQLPEEGLKFMVYLQKENIIDESGMPKERFSAEFPKEGPSILRIQQVVRGDSAAYFCASSSSGLNEKLFFGSGTQLSVL.